This entry lists 19 T cell receptor beta chains sequenced from one sample in a study of blood T cell repertoires in COVID-19. Clones were read by immunoSEQ multiplex PCR, and TCRdb kept only the in-frame ones, dropping some. The repertoire has about 350,000 clones, approximately 89% of them found once; the top ten carry about 3.9%. Input material: peripheral blood. The receptors derive from an older woman with COVID-19, enrolled during active disease.

V and J are TRBV3-1 (or the pseudogene TRBV3-2) and TRBJ1-1, with TRBD1 matching over 7 bases. The germline CDR1 and CDR2 sequences are LGHDT and YNNKEL (reference sequence). V dropped 4 bases and J dropped 0; count of bases not matched to a gene: 2. The CDR3 spans 14 residues. CDR3 DNA sequence: TGTGCCAGCAGCCGCGGACAGGTGAACACTGAAGCTTTCTTT. Its translation is CASSRGQVNTEAFF.

The table lists this clone with a count of one. CDR3 sequence (DNA): TGTGCCAGCAGTCCACAGGCCTCCTATGGCTACACCTTC. It translates to CASSPQASYGYTF. The rearrangement uses TRBV27 and TRBJ1-2, with D possibly being TRBD1 (5 bases). This CDR3 has 13 residues. The ends were cut back, 5 bases at V and 4 bases at J, with 11 bases in the middle. Germline V gives CDR1 MNHEY, CDR2 SMNVEV (reference sequence).

CDR3 amino acids: CASRDNRGTEAFF. The CDR3 bases are TGTGCCAGCCGGGACAACAGGGGGACTGAAGCTTTCTTT. The chain has TRBV19 and TRBJ1-1, with 8 bases fitting TRBD1. V lost 9 bases and J lost 5; bases outside the gene matches: 8. The CDR3 is 13 amino acids. The V gene's germline CDR1 is LNHDA and CDR2 SQIVND (reference sequence).

This clone came up once. The chain has TRBV7-2 and TRBJ2-1; no clear D. Trimming cost V 0 bases and J 9 bases, with 9 bases left between them. CDR3 size: 13 residues. In germline, CDR1 is SGHTA, CDR2 FQGNSA. Here the CDR3 DNA reads TGTGCCAGCAGCTTAGCGCTTAGCCCTGAGCAGTTCTTC. Translation: CASSLALSPEQFF. Full variable domain (rest looked up from reference TRBV7-2 and TRBJ2-1): GAGVSQSPSNKVTEKGKDVELRCDPISGHTALYWYRQSLGQGLEFLIYFQGNSAPDKSGLPSDRFSAERTGGSVSTLTIQRTQQEDSAVYLCASSLALSPEQFFGPGTRLTVL.

The chain has TRBV4-1 and TRBJ1-2; the D gene is possibly TRBD1 (5 bases). The CDR3 contains 16 residues. Trimming removed 2 bases at V and 1 base at J, with 14 bases between. Germline assignment: CDR1 MGHRA and CDR2 YSYEKL. The CDR3 sequence is CASSQMMAGFNYGYTF. In DNA, the CDR3 is TGCGCCAGCAGCCAAATGATGGCAGGGTTTAACTATGGCTACACCTTC.

Notes on this clone: The sample contains more than one DNA sequence encoding this CDR3. This chain links TRBV5-4 with TRBJ1-2; 9 nucleotides match TRBD1. The CDR3 length is 14 residues. The ends lost 5 bases at V and 4 bases at J; junction bases unmatched: 6. The V gene's germline CDR1 is SGHNT and CDR2 YYREEE (reference sequence). The CDR3 DNA reads as TGTGCCAGCAGTTCGGGACAGGGAATCTATGGCTACACCTTC. It translates to CASSSGQGIYGYTF.

This clone appeared a few times. J is TRBJ1-1 and V is TRBV28; TRBD1 matches at 8 bases. Per germline, CDR1 MDHEN and CDR2 SYDVKM. Losses at the gene ends were 7 bases for V and 1 base for J; bases not matched to a gene: 8. The CDR3 length is 15 residues. The CDR3 spells CASTSGGQGNTEAFF. The CDR3 DNA sequence: TGTGCCAGCACCTCAGGAGGACAGGGGAACACTGAAGCTTTCTTT.

The CDR3 DNA is TGCGCCAGCAGCTTATCGACTAGCGGGGGAGAGACCCAGTACTTC. This encodes CASSLSTSGGETQYF. This chain links TRBV5-1 with TRBJ2-5; the match to TRBD2 covers 12 bases. CDR1 is SGHRS, CDR2 YFSETQ, per germline. V was clipped by 2 bases and J by 4 bases; unmatched bases: 3. The CDR3 has 15 residues.

J is TRBJ1-5 and V is TRBV5-8, with D tentatively TRBD1 (6 bases). Per the germline V gene, CDR1 is SGHTS and CDR2 is YDEGEE. This CDR3 spans 13 amino acids. V was trimmed by 2 bases and J by 4 bases, leaving 7 bases between them. The CDR3 protein is CASSFGQNQPQHF. The CDR3 DNA sequence: TGTGCCAGCAGCTTTGGACAGAATCAGCCCCAGCATTTT.

The chain combines TRBV18 with TRBJ1-6, with 7 positions matching TRBD1. This CDR3 spans 15 amino acids. V was clipped by 5 bases and J by 7 bases; unmatched bases: 8. CDR1 and CDR2 (germline): KGHSH, LQKENI. DNA for the CDR3: TGTGCCAGCTCATCCGCGGACAGGAACAATTCACCCCTCCACTTT. This sequence encodes CASSSADRNNSPLHF. The variable domain in full, with the rest retrieved from reference TRBV18 and TRBJ1-6, is NAGVMQNPRHLVRRRGQEARLRCSPMKGHSHVYWYRQLPEEGLKFMVYLQKENIIDESGMPKERFSAEFPKEGPSILRIQQVVRGDSAAYFCASSSADRNNSPLHFGNGTRLTVT.

The chain uses TRBV7-2 and TRBJ1-1; no firm D call. With 2 bases removed from V and 7 bases from J, the gap between germline ends came to 11 bases. The V gene's germline CDR1 is SGHTA and CDR2 FQGNSA. This CDR3 comprises 13 residues. The CDR3 region has the DNA TGTGCCAGCAGCTTACAGCGGTTTGTTGAAGCTTTCTTT. It specifies CASSLQRFVEAFF.

The CDR3 coding sequence is TGTGCCAGCAGCCAGTTTCGGGACCCCCGGGAGATCTATGGCTACACCTTC. It is translated as CASSQFRDPREIYGYTF. V usage is TRBV28 and J usage is TRBJ1-2, with D perhaps matching TRBD1 (5 bases). Per the germline V gene, CDR1 is MDHEN and CDR2 is SYDVKM. There are 17 residues in the CDR3. V lost 6 bases and J lost 4, with 24 bases in between.

The rearrangement joins TRBV7-3 to TRBJ2-1, with TRBD1 matching 7 bases. V was clipped by 5 bases and J by 4 bases; unmatched bases: 8. CDR1 and CDR2 from the germline V gene are SGHTA and FQGTGA. This CDR3 is built from 15 residues. The CDR3: CASSAAGQAYNEQFF. The DNA of the CDR3 is TGTGCCAGCAGCGCCGCAGGACAGGCATACAATGAGCAGTTCTTC.

This chain links TRBV5-1 with TRBJ1-2, with a tentative D call TRBD1 (5 bases). This CDR3 contains 15 residues. Germline CDR1 is SGHRS and CDR2 is YFSETQ. V lost 4 bases and J lost 5, with 18 bases in between. The CDR3 DNA reads as TGCGCCAGCAGCCCAGCCGGGGACGGGAGTTATGGCTACACCTTC. Translating it yields CASSPAGDGSYGYTF.

The J gene is TRBJ2-3, the V gene TRBV5-6; 9 bases fit TRBD1. CDR1 is SGHDT and CDR2 is YYEEEE in the germline V gene. V lost 0 bases to trimming and J lost 2 bases; unmatched junction nucleotides: 10. The CDR3 loop spans 18 amino acids. The CDR3 DNA sequence: TGTGCCAGCAGCTTGGCAGGGACAGGGTATTCCAACACAGATACGCAGTATTTT. Amino acids: CASSLAGTGYSNTDTQYF.

The J gene is TRBJ1-2, the V gene TRBV7-9, with 8 bases aligning to TRBD1. CDR1 and CDR2 (germline): SEHNR, FQNEAQ (reference sequence). The V and J ends lost 1 base and 4 bases, in that order; junction bases with no gene match: 8. This CDR3 has 16 amino acids. CDR3 in amino acids: CASSLVPPGGPYGYTF. CDR3 sequence (DNA): TGTGCCAGCAGCTTAGTCCCCCCAGGGGGCCCCTATGGCTACACCTTC.

J is TRBJ2-6 and V is TRBV19; D possibly corresponds to TRBD1 (5 bases). This CDR3 is built from 18 residues. The V and J ends lost 5 bases and 0 bases respectively, with 17 bases between them. From germline, CDR1 is LNHDA and CDR2 SQIVND (reference sequence). The CDR3 region is CASSVYRTQYSGANVLTF. The CDR3 DNA sequence: TGTGCCAGTAGTGTATACAGGACGCAATACTCTGGGGCCAACGTCCTGACTTTC.

Notes on this clone: Other nucleotide sequences in the sample specify the same CDR3. J is TRBJ2-5 and V is TRBV9; D perhaps matches TRBD2 (6 bases). The CDR3 sequence is 13 residues long. Trimming stripped 2 bases from V and 5 bases from J, with 10 bases between. Germline CDR1 SGDLS, CDR2 YYNGEE. The CDR3 reads CASSVGGGETQYF. The CDR3 DNA follows: TGTGCCAGCAGCGTGGGGGGAGGCGAGACCCAGTACTTC.

The chain recombines TRBV7-9 with TRBJ1-6; D is uncertain. CDR1 SEHNR and CDR2 FQNEAQ come from the germline V gene (reference sequence). With 5 bases removed from V and 14 bases from J, the gap between germline ends came to 13 bases. CDR3 length equals 12 residues. CDR3 sequence: CASSPRSLTLHF. The CDR3 bases are TGTGCCAGCAGCCCCCGCAGTTTGACCCTCCACTTT.